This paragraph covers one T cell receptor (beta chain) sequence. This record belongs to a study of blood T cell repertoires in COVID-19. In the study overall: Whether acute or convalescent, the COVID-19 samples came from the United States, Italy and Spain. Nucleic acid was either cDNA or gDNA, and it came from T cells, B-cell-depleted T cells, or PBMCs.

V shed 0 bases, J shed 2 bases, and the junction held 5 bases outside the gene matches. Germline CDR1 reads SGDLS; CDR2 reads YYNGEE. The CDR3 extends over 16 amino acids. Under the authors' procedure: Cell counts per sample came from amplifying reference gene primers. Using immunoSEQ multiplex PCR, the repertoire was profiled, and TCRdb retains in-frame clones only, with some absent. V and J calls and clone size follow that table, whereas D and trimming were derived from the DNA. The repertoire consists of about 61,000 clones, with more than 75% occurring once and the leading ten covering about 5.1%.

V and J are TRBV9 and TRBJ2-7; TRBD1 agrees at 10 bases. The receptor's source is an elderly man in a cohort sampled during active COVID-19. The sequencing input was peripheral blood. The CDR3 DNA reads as TGTGCCAGCAGCGTAGGGGGCGGACAGGGGGCCTACGAGCAGTACTTC. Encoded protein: CASSVGGGQGAYEQYF.